A selection of T cell receptor beta chains follows, all from one sample in a study of blood T cells in healthy people across ages. TCRdb redid the calling of the 5' RACE reads with MiXCR, one entry per CDR3 protein. The profile shows just over 800,000 distinct CDR3 sequences, 55% to 65% of them singletons. Sequencing input: blood. The receptors come from a man under 40 in good health. Both conserved end residues are trimmed from each CDR3.

V	J	CDR3
TRBV6-1	TRBJ1-2	ASSEGGPRFYGYT
TRBV10-3	TRBJ2-3	AISKSSGGNTDTQY
TRBV4-1	TRBJ2-3	ASSFGRVSDTQY
TRBV6-2/TRBV6-3	TRBJ2-4	ASSYLPQGSRNIQY
TRBV7-9	TRBJ2-7	ASSSSGRSYEQY
TRBV7-2	TRBJ2-3	ASSLGLAGSGTDTQY
TRBV29-1	TRBJ2-1	SVESRGLSNEQF
TRBV15	TRBJ1-4	ATSRDGNLGEKLF
TRBV29-1	TRBJ1-4	SVRSKGGQDRREKLF
TRBV12-3/TRBV12-4	TRBJ1-2	ASSPGDTRNT
TRBV28	TRBJ1-5	ASSLIRELANQPQH
TRBV28	TRBJ1-2	ASSFPGQTPIDYGYT
TRBV4-2	TRBJ2-5	ASSQDGSGGAQETQY
TRBV7-9	TRBJ1-5	ASSLGGNSNQPQH
TRBV10-3	TRBJ2-4	AIRSATDKNIQY
TRBV5-1	TRBJ2-2	ASSFNGGPSNTGELF
TRBV5-1	TRBJ2-3	ASSLARDDTDTQY
TRBV12-3/TRBV12-4	TRBJ1-2	ASSLGQGFGYT
TRBV10-3	TRBJ2-3	ASLAGGYSTDTQY
TRBV29-1	TRBJ2-1	STVPTGGNEQF
TRBV12-3/TRBV12-4	TRBJ1-2	ASSLGGPGYT
TRBV20-1	TRBJ2-5	SAGGGWQETQY
TRBV5-1	TRBJ2-5	ASSTLGAEETQY
TRBV11-2	NA	ASSKLLSSTGETQY
TRBV5-1	TRBJ2-5	ASSLEQPAREQY
TRBV29-1	TRBJ2-7	SAVGPGKSGEQY